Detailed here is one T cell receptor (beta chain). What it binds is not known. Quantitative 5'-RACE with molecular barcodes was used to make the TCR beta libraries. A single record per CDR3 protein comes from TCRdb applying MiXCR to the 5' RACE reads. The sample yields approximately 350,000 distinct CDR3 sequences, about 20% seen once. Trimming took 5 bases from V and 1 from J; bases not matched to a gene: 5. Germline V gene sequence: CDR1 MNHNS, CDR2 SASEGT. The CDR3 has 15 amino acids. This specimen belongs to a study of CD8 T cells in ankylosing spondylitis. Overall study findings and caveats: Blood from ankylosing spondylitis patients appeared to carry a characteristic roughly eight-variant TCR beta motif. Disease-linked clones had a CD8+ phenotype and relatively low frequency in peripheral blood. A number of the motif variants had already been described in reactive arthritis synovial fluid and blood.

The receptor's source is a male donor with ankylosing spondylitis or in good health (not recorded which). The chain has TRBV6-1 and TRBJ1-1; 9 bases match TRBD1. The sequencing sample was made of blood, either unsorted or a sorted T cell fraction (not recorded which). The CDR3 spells CASSTTGQGNTEAFF. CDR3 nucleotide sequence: TGTGCCAGCAGTACCACGGGACAGGGGAACACTGAAGCTTTCTTT.